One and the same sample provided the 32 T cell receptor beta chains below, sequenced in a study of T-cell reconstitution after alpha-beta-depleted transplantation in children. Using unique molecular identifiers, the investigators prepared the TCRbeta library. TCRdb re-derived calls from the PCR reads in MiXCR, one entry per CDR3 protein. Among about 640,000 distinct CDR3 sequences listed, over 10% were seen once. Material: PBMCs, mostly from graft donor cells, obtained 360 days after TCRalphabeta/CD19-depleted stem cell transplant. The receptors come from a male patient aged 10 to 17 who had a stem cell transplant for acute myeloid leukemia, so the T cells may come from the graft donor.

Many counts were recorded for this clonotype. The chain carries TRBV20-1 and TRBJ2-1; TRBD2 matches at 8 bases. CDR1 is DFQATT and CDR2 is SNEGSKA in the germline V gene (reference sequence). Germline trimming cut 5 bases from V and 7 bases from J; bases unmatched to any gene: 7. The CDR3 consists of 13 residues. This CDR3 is CSAHGTRVNEQFF. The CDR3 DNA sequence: TGCAGTGCTCACGGGACTAGGGTGAATGAGCAGTTCTTC.

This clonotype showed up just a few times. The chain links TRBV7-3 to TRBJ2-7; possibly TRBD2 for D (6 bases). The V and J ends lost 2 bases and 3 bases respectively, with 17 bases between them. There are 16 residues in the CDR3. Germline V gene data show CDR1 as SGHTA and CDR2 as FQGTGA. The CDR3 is CASSLQVIAANYEQYF. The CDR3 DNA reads TGTGCCAGCAGCTTACAGGTGATAGCGGCAAACTACGAGCAGTACTTC.

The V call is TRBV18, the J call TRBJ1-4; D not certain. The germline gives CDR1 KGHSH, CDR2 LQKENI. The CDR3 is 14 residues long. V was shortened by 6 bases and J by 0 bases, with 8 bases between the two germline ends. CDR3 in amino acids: CASSGGATNEKLFF. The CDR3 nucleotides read TGTGCCAGCTCCGGCGGTGCAACTAATGAAAAACTGTTTTTT.

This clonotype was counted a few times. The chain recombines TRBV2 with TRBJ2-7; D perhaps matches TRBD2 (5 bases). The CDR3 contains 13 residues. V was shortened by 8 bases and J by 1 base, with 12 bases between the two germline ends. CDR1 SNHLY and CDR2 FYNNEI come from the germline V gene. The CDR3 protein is CASHPGVSYEQYF. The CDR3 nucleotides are TGTGCCAGCCATCCCGGGGTTTCCTACGAGCAGTACTTC. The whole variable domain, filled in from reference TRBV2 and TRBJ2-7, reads EPEVTQTPSHQVTQMGQEVILRCVPISNHLYFYWYRQILGQKVEFLVSFYNNEISEKSEIFDDQFSVERPDGSNFTLKIRSTKLEDSAMYFCASHPGVSYEQYFGPGTRLTVT.

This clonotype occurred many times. The CDR3 DNA follows: TGCGCCAGCAGCTTGGCGCCGGGCCCTAGCTCCTACGAGCAGTACTTC. It codes for CASSLAPGPSSYEQYF. This rearrangement joins TRBV5-1 to TRBJ2-7; D remains ambiguous. Germline V lookup: CDR1 SGHRS, CDR2 YFSETQ. Trimming cost V 0 bases and J 0 bases, with 13 bases left between them. The CDR3 loop spans 16 amino acids. Filled out from reference TRBV5-1 and TRBJ2-7, the complete variable domain reads KAGVTQTPRYLIKTRGQQVTLSCSPISGHRSVSWYQQTPGQGLQFLFEYFSETQRNKGNFPGRFSGRQFSNSRSEMNVSTLELGDSALYLCASSLAPGPSSYEQYFGPGTRLTVT.

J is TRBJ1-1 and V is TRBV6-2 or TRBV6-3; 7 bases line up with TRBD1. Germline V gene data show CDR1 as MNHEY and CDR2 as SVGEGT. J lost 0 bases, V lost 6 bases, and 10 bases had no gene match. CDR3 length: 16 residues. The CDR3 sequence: CASRHPQGNMNTEAFF. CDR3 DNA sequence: TGTGCCAGCAGACACCCACAGGGGAACATGAACACTGAAGCTTTCTTT.

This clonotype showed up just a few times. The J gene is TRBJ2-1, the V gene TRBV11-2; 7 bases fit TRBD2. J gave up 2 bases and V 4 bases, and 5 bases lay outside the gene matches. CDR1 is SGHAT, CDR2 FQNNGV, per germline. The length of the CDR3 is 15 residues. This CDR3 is CASSSRTSAYNEQFF. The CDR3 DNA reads TGTGCCAGCAGCTCTCGAACTAGCGCCTACAATGAGCAGTTCTTC. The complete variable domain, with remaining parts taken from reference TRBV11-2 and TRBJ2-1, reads EAGVAQSPRYKIIEKRQSVAFWCNPISGHATLYWYQQILGQGPKLLIQFQNNGVVDDSQLPKDRFSAERLKGVDSTLKIQPAKLEDSAVYLCASSSRTSAYNEQFFGPGTRLTVL.

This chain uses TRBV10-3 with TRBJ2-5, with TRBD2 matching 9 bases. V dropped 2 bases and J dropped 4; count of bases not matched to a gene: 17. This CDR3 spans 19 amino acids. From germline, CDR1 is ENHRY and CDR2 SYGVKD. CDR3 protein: CAISENLAGPSIGLETQYF. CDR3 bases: TGTGCCATCAGTGAGAATCTAGCGGGACCTTCCATCGGTTTAGAGACCCAGTACTTC.

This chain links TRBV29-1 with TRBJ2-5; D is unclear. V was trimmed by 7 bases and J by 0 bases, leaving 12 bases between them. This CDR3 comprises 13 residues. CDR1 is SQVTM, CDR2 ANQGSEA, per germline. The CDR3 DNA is TGCAGCGCTGGGCCCTTGTACCAAGAGACCCAGTACTTC. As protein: CSAGPLYQETQYF. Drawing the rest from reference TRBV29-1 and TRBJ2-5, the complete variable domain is SAVISQKPSRDICQRGTSLTIQCQVDSQVTMMFWYRQQPGQSLTLIATANQGSEATYESGFVIDKFPISRPNLTFSTLTVSNMSPEDSSIYLCSAGPLYQETQYFGPGTRLLVL.

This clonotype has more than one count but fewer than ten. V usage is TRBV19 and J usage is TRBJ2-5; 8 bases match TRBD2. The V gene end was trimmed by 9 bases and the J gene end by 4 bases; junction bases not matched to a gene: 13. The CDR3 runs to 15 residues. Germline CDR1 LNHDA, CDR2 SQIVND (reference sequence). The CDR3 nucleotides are TGTGCCAGCGCCCAAACCGGGACTAGGCGAGAGACCCAGTACTTC. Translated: CASAQTGTRRETQYF. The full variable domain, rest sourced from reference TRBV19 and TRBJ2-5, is DGGITQSPKYLFRKEGQNVTLSCEQNLNHDAMYWYRQDPGQGLRLIYYSQIVNDFQKGDIAEGYSVSREKKESFPLTVTSAQKNPTAFYLCASAQTGTRRETQYFGPGTRLLVL.

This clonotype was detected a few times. In DNA form, the CDR3 reads TGTGCCAGCAGCTTCGTCGGACAGAATGGGGAGCAGTACTTC. It yields the protein CASSFVGQNGEQYF. The rearrangement joins TRBV5-6 to TRBJ2-7, with a weak D call TRBD1 (6 bases). CDR1 and CDR2 (germline): SGHDT, YYEEEE. The CDR3 totals 14 residues. The ends were cut back, 2 bases at V and 7 bases at J, with 16 bases in the middle. The variable domain in full, with the rest retrieved from reference TRBV5-6 and TRBJ2-7, is DAGVTQSPTHLIKTRGQQVTLRCSPKSGHDTVSWYQQALGQGPQFIFQYYEEEERQRGNFPDRFSGHQFPNYSSELNVNALLLGDSALYLCASSFVGQNGEQYFGPGTRLTVT.

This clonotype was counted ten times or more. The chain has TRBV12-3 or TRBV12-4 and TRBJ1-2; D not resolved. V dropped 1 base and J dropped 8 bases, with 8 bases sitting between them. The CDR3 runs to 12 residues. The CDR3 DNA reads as TGTGCCAGCAGTTTAGTACTCAGGGGCTACACCTTC. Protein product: CASSLVLRGYTF.

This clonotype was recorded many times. CDR3 amino acids: CSARVPGGRNEQFF. In DNA, the CDR3 is TGCAGTGCTAGAGTACCGGGAGGGCGTAATGAGCAGTTCTTC. This chain joins TRBV20-1 and TRBJ2-1; 8 bases map to TRBD2. With 1 base clipped from V and 7 bases from J, the junction kept 6 bases outside the gene matches. CDR1 is DFQATT and CDR2 is SNEGSKA in the germline V gene (reference sequence). This CDR3 comprises 14 residues.

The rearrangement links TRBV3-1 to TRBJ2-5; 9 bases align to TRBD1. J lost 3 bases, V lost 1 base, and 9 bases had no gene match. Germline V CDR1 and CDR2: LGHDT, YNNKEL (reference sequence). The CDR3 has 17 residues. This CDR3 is CASSQVSYRGPEETQYF. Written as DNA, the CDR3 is TGTGCCAGCAGCCAAGTGAGTTACAGGGGGCCGGAAGAGACCCAGTACTTC.

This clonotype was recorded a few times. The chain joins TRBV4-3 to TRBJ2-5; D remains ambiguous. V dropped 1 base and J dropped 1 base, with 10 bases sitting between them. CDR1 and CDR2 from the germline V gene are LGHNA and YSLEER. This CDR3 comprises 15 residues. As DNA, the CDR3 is TGCGCCAGCAGCCAAGGGCCCTGGGTCCAAGAGACCCAGTACTTC. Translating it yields CASSQGPWVQETQYF.

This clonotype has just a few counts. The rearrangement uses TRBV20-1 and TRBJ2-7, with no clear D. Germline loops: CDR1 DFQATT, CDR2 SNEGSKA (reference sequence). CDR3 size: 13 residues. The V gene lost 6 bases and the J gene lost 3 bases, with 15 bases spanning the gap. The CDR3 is CSAGSPLSYEQYF. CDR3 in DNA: TGCAGTGCCGGCAGTCCCTTAAGCTACGAGCAGTACTTC.

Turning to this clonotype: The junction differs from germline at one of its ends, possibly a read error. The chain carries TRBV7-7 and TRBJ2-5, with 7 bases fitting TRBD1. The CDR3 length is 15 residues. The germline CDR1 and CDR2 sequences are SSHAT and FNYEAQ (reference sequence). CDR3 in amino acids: CASSRGRGLQETQYF. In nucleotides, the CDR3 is TGTGCTAGCAGCCGGGGAAGGGGGCTCCAAGAGACCCAGTACTTC.

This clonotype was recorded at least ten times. The CDR3 bases are TGTGCCACCACCCCGGGACAGGGGCCTCTGGGGGAGCAGTACTTC. It specifies CATTPGQGPLGEQYF. This rearrangement joins TRBV15 to TRBJ2-7, with TRBD1 matching 10 bases. CDR1 and CDR2 from the germline V gene are LNHNV and YYDKDF (reference sequence). The V and J ends lost 7 bases and 7 bases, in that order; junction bases with no gene match: 13. This CDR3 comprises 15 residues.

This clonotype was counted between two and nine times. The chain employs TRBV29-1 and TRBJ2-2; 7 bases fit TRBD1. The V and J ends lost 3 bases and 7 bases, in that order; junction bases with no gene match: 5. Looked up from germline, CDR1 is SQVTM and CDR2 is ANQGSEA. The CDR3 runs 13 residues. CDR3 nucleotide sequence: TGCAGCGTTGACAGGGGGTTTGGCGGGGAGCTGTTTTTT. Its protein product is CSVDRGFGGELFF.

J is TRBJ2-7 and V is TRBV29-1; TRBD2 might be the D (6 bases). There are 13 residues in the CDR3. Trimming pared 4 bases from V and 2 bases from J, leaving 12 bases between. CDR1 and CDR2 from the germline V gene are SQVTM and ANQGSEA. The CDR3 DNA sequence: TGCAGCGTTGGGGGACTTCCAACCTACGAGCAGTACTTC. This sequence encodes CSVGGLPTYEQYF.

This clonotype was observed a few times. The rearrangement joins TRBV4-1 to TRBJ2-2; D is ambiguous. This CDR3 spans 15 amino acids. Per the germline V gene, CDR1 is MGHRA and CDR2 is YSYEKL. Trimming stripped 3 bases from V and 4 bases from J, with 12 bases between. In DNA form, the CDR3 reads TGCGCCAGCAGCCATGCAACCTGGGGCACCGGGGAGCTGTTTTTT. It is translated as CASSHATWGTGELFF.

The CDR3 sequence is CASSQTGSTDEQYF. CDR3 nucleotide sequence: TGTGCCAGCAGCCAGACAGGGTCGACGGACGAGCAGTACTTC. This sequence joins TRBV7-9 and TRBJ2-7; 7 bases match TRBD1. CDR1 is SEHNR, CDR2 FQNEAQ, per germline (reference sequence). V dropped 5 bases and J dropped 5; count of bases not matched to a gene: 9. CDR3 length equals 14 residues. Full variable domain (remainder filled in from reference TRBV7-9 and TRBJ2-7): DTGVSQNPRHKITKRGQNVTFRCDPISEHNRLYWYRQTLGQGPEFLTYFQNEAQLEKSRLLSDRFSAERPKGSFSTLEIQRTEQGDSAMYLCASSQTGSTDEQYFGPGTRLTVT.

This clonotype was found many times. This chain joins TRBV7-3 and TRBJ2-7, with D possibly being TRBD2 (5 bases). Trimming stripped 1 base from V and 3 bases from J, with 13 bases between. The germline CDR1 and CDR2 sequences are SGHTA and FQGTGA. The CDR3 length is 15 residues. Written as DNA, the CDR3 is TGTGCCAGCAGCTTAATGTCGGGAAACCTCTACGAGCAGTACTTC. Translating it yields CASSLMSGNLYEQYF.

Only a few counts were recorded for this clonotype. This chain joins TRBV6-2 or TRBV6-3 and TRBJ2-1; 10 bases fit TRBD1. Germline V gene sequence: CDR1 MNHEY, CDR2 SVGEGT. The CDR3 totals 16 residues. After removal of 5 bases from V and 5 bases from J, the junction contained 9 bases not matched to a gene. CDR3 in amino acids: CASSTHRDRGDNEQFF. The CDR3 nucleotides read TGTGCCAGCAGTACACACCGGGACAGGGGCGACAATGAGCAGTTCTTC.

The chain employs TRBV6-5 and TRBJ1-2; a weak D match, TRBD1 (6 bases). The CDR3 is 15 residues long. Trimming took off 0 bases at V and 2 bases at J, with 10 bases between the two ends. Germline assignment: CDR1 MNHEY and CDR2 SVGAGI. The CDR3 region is CASSYSAQGNYGYTF. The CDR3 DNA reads TGTGCCAGCAGTTACTCAGCCCAGGGGAACTATGGCTACACCTTC.

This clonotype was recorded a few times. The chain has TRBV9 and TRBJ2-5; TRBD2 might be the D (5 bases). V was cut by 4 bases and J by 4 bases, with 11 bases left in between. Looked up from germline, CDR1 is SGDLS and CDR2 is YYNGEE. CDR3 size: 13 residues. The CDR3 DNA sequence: TGTGCCAGCAGCAAGTCAGCGGTAGAGACCCAGTACTTC. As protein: CASSKSAVETQYF.

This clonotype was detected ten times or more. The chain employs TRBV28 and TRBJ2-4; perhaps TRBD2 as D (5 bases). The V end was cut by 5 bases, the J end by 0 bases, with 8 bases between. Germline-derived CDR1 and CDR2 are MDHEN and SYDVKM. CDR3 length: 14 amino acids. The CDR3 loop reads CASSGLLAKNIQYF. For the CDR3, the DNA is TGTGCCAGCAGTGGACTCCTAGCCAAAAACATTCAGTACTTC.

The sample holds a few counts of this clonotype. CDR3 sequence (DNA): TGTGCCAGCAGCCCTCCGGGACAGGTTCGGGAGACCCAGTACTTC. It specifies CASSPPGQVRETQYF. This rearrangement joins TRBV7-2 to TRBJ2-5, with 8 bases identical to TRBD1. V was pared by 5 bases and J by 5 bases, with 10 bases of the junction left unmatched. The CDR3 sequence is 15 residues long. Germline assignment: CDR1 SGHTA and CDR2 FQGNSA. Full variable domain (remainder filled in from reference TRBV7-2 and TRBJ2-5): GAGVSQSPSNKVTEKGKDVELRCDPISGHTALYWYRQSLGQGLEFLIYFQGNSAPDKSGLPSDRFSAERTGGSVSTLTIQRTQQEDSAVYLCASSPPGQVRETQYFGPGTRLLVL.

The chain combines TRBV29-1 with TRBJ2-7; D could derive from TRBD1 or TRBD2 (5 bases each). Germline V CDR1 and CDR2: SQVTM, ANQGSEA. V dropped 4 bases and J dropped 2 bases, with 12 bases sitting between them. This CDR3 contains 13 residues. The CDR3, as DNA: TGCAGCGTTGCGGGGACCTATACCTACGAGCAGTACTTC. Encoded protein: CSVAGTYTYEQYF.

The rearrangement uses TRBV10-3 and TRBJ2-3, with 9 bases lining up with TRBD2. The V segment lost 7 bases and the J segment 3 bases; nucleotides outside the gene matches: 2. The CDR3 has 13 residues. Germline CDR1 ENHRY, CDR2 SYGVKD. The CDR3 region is CAINSGRTDTQYF. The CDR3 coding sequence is TGTGCCATCAATAGCGGGAGAACAGATACGCAGTATTTT.

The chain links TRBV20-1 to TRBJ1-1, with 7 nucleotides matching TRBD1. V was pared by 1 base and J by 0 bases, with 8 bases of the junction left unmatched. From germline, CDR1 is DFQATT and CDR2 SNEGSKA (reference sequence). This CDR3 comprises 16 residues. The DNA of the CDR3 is TGCAGTGCTAGAGTAGGCAGGGGGTTTTTGAACACTGAAGCTTTCTTT. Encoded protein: CSARVGRGFLNTEAFF.

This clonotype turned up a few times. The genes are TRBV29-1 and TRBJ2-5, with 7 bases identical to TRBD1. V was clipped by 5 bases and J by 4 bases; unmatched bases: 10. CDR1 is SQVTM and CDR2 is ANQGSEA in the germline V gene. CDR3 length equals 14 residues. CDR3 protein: CSVQGGTSPETQYF. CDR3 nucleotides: TGCAGCGTTCAAGGGGGCACTAGTCCAGAGACCCAGTACTTC.